Following are 17 T cell receptor beta chains from one sample sequenced in a study of T cells after yellow fever vaccination. TCRdb reprocessed the 5' RACE reads via MiXCR and lists one record per CDR3 protein. The data contain hundreds of thousands of distinct CDR3 sequences, 15% to 20% of them singletons. Sequences were derived from PBMCs, sampled 15 days after the yellow fever booster vaccination. All receptors come from a man aged 25 to 45 who received the YFV17D yellow fever vaccine.

This clonotype was seen only a few times. The V gene is TRBV7-9, the J gene TRBJ1-1; no firm D call. Germline loops: CDR1 SEHNR, CDR2 FQNEAQ (reference sequence). Trimming stripped 2 bases from V and 10 bases from J, with 8 bases between. The CDR3 is made up of 11 amino acids. The CDR3 DNA reads TGTGCCAGCAGCTTAACCCCGGGAGCTTTCTTT. This translates into CASSLTPGAFF.

The chain is built from TRBV6-5 and TRBJ2-3; the D is unclear. Trimming left V 2 bases short and J 7 bases short, with 7 bases between. This CDR3 contains 12 residues. CDR1 is MNHEY, CDR2 SVGAGI, per germline. The CDR3 DNA reads as TGTGCCAGCAGTTACGGCAGTCATACGCAGTATTTT. As protein: CASSYGSHTQYF.

CDR3 sequence: CASSWDSPNQPQHF. CDR3 bases: TGCGCCAGCAGCTGGGACAGCCCCAATCAGCCCCAGCATTTT. The chain employs TRBV5-1 and TRBJ1-5; 7 bases are a match to TRBD1. After removal of 3 bases from V and 3 bases from J, the junction contained 3 bases not matched to a gene. Per germline, CDR1 SGHRS and CDR2 YFSETQ. The CDR3 is 14 residues long.

The chain links TRBV10-3 to TRBJ2-1, with a weak D call TRBD2 (5 bases). Between the trimmed V and J ends, which lost 1 base and 8 bases, there was a span of 9 bases. The CDR3 is 13 residues long. Germline assignment: CDR1 ENHRY and CDR2 SYGVKD. The CDR3 here is CAISEYFGDEQFF. CDR3 bases: TGTGCCATCAGTGAGTACTTCGGGGATGAGCAGTTCTTC.

This clonotype showed up just a few times. The rearrangement uses TRBV29-1 and TRBJ2-3; TRBD2 aligns across 8 bases. The CDR3 extends over 19 amino acids. Trimming at V came to 3 bases and at J to 0 bases, leaving 17 bases not matched to a gene. The V gene's germline CDR1 is SQVTM and CDR2 ANQGSEA. Here the CDR3 DNA reads TGCAGCGTTGAGTGGCGTAGCGGGGCTTCCTTTGCTAGCACAGATACGCAGTATTTT. Its translation is CSVEWRSGASFASTDTQYF.

The V gene is TRBV7-9, the J gene TRBJ2-1; D remains ambiguous. This CDR3 has 12 residues. The V end was cut by 6 bases, the J end by 8 bases, with 11 bases between. Germline V CDR1 and CDR2: SEHNR, FQNEAQ (reference sequence). The CDR3 DNA sequence: TGTGCCAGCAGTCTCTCCTCCGATGAGCAGTTCTTC. The encoded protein is CASSLSSDEQFF.

This clonotype has a count of ten or more. This rearrangement joins TRBV3-1 to TRBJ1-1; D is unresolved. CDR3 length: 12 amino acids. Per the germline V gene, CDR1 is LGHDT and CDR2 is YNNKEL (reference sequence). Trimming took off 1 base at V and 7 bases at J, with 7 bases between the two ends. The CDR3 protein is CASSQAGNEAFF. The CDR3 coding sequence is TGTGCCAGCAGCCAAGCGGGAAATGAAGCTTTCTTT.

The chain has TRBV7-2 and TRBJ2-3; the D gene could be TRBD1 or TRBD2 (5 bases each). Trimming shortened V by 3 bases and J by 2 bases, and 9 bases separated the two germline ends. From germline, CDR1 is SGHTA and CDR2 FQGNSA. The CDR3 sequence is 14 residues long. The CDR3 sequence: CASSFLGDTDTQYF. The CDR3 bases are TGTGCCAGCAGCTTCCTGGGGGACACAGATACGCAGTATTTT.

J is TRBJ2-7 and V is TRBV2, with 7 bases matching TRBD1. V lost 6 bases, J lost 6 bases, and 5 bases stayed unmatched. CDR3 size: 12 residues. In germline, CDR1 is SNHLY, CDR2 FYNNEI. CDR3 amino acids: CASRDDRAEQYF. The CDR3 nucleotides read TGTGCCAGCAGGGATGACAGGGCCGAGCAGTACTTC.

This clonotype came up a few times. The genes are TRBV14 and TRBJ2-1, with 9 bases lining up with TRBD2. The germline V gene has CDR1 SGHDN and CDR2 FVKESK. V gave up 4 bases and J gave up 3 bases; unmatched junction bases: 4. CDR3 size: 15 residues. The CDR3 loop reads CASSRAGGNYNEQFF. The CDR3 DNA reads as TGTGCCAGCAGCCGAGCGGGAGGCAACTACAATGAGCAGTTCTTC.

The sample holds many counts of this clonotype. This chain connects TRBV7-2 to TRBJ2-3, with unresolved D. The germline V and J ends were trimmed by 0 bases and 13 bases, with 14 bases remaining between them. The CDR3 has 13 amino acids. CDR1 SGHTA and CDR2 FQGNSA come from the germline V gene. As DNA, the CDR3 is TGTGCCAGCAGCTTAGCCCGGTCCCTTATAAAGTATTTT. Translation: CASSLARSLIKYF.

The CDR3 sequence is CASGPEPGLAGITYEQYF. The CDR3 nucleotides are TGCGCCAGCGGACCTGAGCCGGGACTAGCGGGAATTACCTACGAGCAGTACTTC. The rearrangement uses TRBV23-1 and TRBJ2-7; 13 bases match TRBD2. TRBV23-1 is identified as an open reading frame with a role that is uncertain. This CDR3 region has 18 residues. V dropped 8 bases and J dropped 2; count of bases not matched to a gene: 15.

The genes are TRBV5-1 and TRBJ2-7, with 14 bases matching TRBD2. Germline trimming cut 4 bases from V and 5 bases from J; bases unmatched to any gene: 5. Germline values: CDR1 SGHRS, CDR2 YFSETQ. The CDR3 totals 15 residues. In nucleotides, the CDR3 is TGCGCCAGCAGCCCTGGACTAGCGGGGGGAGACGAGCAGTACTTC. Its protein product is CASSPGLAGGDEQYF.

The chain couples TRBV9 to TRBJ1-2; possible D gene TRBD1, 5 bases. Germline assignment: CDR1 SGDLS and CDR2 YYNGEE. This CDR3 comprises 13 residues. Trimming stripped 1 base from V and 4 bases from J, with 8 bases between. The CDR3: CASSVTGRYGYTF. CDR3 bases: TGTGCCAGCAGCGTAACAGGCCGCTATGGCTACACCTTC.

The sample holds a few counts of this clonotype. This chain connects TRBV20-1 to TRBJ2-7, with 7 bases lining up with TRBD2. Trimming removed 4 bases from V and 3 bases from J; junction bases left unmatched: 12. The length of the CDR3 is 15 residues. Germline CDR1 DFQATT, CDR2 SNEGSKA (reference sequence). CDR3 residues: CSATNAGRAGYEQYF. For the CDR3, the DNA is TGCAGTGCTACAAACGCAGGGAGGGCCGGCTACGAGCAGTACTTC.

The chain has TRBV7-2 and TRBJ2-1; TRBD1 agrees at 7 bases. The CDR3 is 13 residues long. The V gene end was trimmed by 4 bases and the J gene end by 7 bases; junction bases not matched to a gene: 4. The germline V gene encodes CDR1 SGHTA and CDR2 FQGNSA. The DNA of the CDR3 is TGTGCCAGCAGCTCCCGGGGACAGAATGAGCAGTTCTTC. This gives the protein CASSSRGQNEQFF.

The chain couples TRBV9 to TRBJ2-5; TRBD2 agrees at 8 bases. V trimming: 0 bases; J trimming: 5 bases; junction bases outside the gene matches: 6. CDR3 size: 15 residues. Germline-derived CDR1 and CDR2 are SGDLS and YYNGEE. The CDR3 sequence is CASSVASGSWETQYF. CDR3 bases: TGTGCCAGCAGCGTAGCCAGCGGGAGTTGGGAGACCCAGTACTTC.